This TCR beta chain derives from a study of shared clonotypes between healthy human individuals. All donors were healthy HIV-negative adults lacking recent acute infections or vaccinations. Deep was the level used in running the assay. Investigators spread the genomic DNA of each subset evenly over several immunoSEQ plates. Repertoires were generated with immunoSEQ multiplex PCR, while TCRdb's copy carries only in-frame clones and drops some. Of 490,000 or so clones in the sample, around 80% were seen once. The V and J ends lost 2 bases and 0 bases, in that order; junction bases with no gene match: 6. The V gene's germline CDR1 is MDHEN and CDR2 SYDVKM. This CDR3 region has 17 residues.

Sequences were obtained from PBMCs. The sequence was obtained from a woman between 40 and 55 years old in good health. Some clones in this sample may be carry-over from other donors' samples. This chain links TRBV28 with TRBJ1-2, with TRBD1 identical over 10 bases. The CDR3: CASSLPGQGEPNYGYTF. The DNA of the CDR3 is TGTGCCAGCAGTTTACCCGGACAGGGGGAACCTAACTATGGCTACACCTTC.